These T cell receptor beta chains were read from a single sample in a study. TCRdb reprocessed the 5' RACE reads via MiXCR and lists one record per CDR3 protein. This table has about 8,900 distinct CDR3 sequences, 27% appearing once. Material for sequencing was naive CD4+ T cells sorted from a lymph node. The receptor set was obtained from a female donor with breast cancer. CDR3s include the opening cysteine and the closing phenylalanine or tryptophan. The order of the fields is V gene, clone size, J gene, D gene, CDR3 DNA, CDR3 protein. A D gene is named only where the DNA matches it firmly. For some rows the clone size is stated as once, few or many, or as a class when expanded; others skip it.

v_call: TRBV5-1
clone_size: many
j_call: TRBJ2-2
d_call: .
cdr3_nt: TGCGCCAGCAGCTTACAGACTGGCAGGACTGGGGAGCTGTTTTTT
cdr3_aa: CASSLQTGRTGELFF

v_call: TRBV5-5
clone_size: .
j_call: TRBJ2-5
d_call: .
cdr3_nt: TGTGCCAGCAGCTTGAAGGGGACCCTGTACCAAGAGACCCAGTACTTC
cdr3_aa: CASSLKGTLYQETQYF

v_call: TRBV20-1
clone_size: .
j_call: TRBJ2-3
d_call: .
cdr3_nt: TGCAGTGCTGCGGACTGGGCGGATACGCAGTATTTT
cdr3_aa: CSAADWADTQYF

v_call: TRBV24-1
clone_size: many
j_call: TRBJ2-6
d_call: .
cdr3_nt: TGTGCCACCTCCACGGATATGAGCGTCCTGACTTTC
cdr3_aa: CATSTDMSVLTF

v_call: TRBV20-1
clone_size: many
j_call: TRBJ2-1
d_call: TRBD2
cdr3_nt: TGCAGTGCTCCACCGGGGACTAGCGGTTACAATGAGCAGTTCTTC
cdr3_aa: CSAPPGTSGYNEQFF

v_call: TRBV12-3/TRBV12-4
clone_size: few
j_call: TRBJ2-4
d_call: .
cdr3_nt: TGTGCCAGCAGTATACGTCGGGCAGGGATAGCCAAAAACATTCAGTACTTC
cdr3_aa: CASSIRRAGIAKNIQYF

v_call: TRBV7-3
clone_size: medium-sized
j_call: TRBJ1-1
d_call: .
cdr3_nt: TGTGCCAGCAGCGTACGACCGGGATCCACTGAAGCTTTCTTT
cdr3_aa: CASSVRPGSTEAFF

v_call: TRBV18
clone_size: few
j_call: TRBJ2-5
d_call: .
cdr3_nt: TGTGCCAGCTCACCCGGCGGGGTAGAGACCCAGTACTTC
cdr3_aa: CASSPGGVETQYF

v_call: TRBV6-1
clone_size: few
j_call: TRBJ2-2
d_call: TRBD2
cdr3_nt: TGTGCCAGCAGCGAGATCGGGACTAGCGTTCTCGGGGAGCTGTTTTTT
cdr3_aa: CASSEIGTSVLGELFF

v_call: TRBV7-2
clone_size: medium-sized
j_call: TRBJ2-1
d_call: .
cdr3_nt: TGTGCCAGCAGCTTAGCACGCCTGCAGGGTCGGGAGCAGTTCTTC
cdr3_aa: CASSLARLQGREQFF

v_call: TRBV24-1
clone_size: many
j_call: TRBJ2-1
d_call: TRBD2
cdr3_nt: TGTGCCACCAGTGACTTGACTAGCGGGAAGCACAATGAGCAGTTCTTC
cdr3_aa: CATSDLTSGKHNEQFF

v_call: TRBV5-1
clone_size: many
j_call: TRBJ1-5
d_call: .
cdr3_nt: TGCGCCAGCAGCCAAGGAATACAGGGTCCCCAGCATTTT
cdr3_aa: CASSQGIQGPQHF

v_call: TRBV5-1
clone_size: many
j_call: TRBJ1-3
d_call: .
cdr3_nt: TGCGCCAGCAGCTTGGACCCCACCGGGACCGCAGATGGAAACACCATATATTTT
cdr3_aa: CASSLDPTGTADGNTIYF

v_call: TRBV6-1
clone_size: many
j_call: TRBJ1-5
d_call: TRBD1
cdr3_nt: TGTGCCAGCAGCCGCACGGACAGGGCGCGGAGTCAGCCCCAGCATTTT
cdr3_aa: CASSRTDRARSQPQHF

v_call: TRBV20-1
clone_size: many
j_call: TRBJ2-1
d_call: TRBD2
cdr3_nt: TGCAGTGCTATTAGCGGGAGCTCCTACAATGAGCAGTTCTTC
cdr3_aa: CSAISGSSYNEQFF

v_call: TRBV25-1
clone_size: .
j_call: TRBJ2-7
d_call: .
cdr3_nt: TGTGCCACCTCGACCGGGACCCCCTACGATGAGCAGTACTTC
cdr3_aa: CATSTGTPYDEQYF

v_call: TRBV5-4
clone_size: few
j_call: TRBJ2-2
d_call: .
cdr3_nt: TGTGCCAGCAGCCGTGACACTGCGAACACCGGGGAGCTGTTTTTT
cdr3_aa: CASSRDTANTGELFF

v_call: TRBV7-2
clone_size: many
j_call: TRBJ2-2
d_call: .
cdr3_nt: TGTGCCAGCAGCTTGGCCGGTTCGAGCACCGGGGAGCTGTTTTTT
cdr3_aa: CASSLAGSSTGELFF

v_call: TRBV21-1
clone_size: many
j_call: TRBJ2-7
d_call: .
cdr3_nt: TGTGCCAGCAGCAAAGTGCTAAAAGTGGAGACAGGAACCTACGAGCAGTACTTC
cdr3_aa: CASSKVLKVETGTYEQYF

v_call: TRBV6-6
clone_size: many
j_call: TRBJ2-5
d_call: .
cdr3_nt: TGTGCCAGCAGTTCCAGACCAGGACTGGCGGTCGCCCAGTACTTC
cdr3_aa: CASSSRPGLAVAQYF

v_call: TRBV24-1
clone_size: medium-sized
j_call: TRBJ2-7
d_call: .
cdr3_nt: TGTGCCACCAGTGATCCCGGACTGGGCACCTACGAGCAGTACTTC
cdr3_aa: CATSDPGLGTYEQYF

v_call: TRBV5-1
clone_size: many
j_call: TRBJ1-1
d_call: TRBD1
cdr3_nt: TGCGCCAGCAGCACGGGACAGGGGGCGAGGTACACTGAAGCTTTCTTT
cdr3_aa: CASSTGQGARYTEAFF

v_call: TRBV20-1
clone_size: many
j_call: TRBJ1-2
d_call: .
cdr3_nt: TGCAGTGCTAGCCACTCGACAGGTTATAGTGGCTACACCTTC
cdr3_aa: CSASHSTGYSGYTF

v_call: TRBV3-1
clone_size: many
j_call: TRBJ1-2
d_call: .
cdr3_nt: TGTGCCAGCAGCCAAGGGGCAGGGCCCTATGGCTACACCTTC
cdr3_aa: CASSQGAGPYGYTF

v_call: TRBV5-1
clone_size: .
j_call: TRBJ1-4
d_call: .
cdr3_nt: TGCGCCAGCAGCTTCTCCCTCGGTGAAAAACTGTTTTTT
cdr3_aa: CASSFSLGEKLFF

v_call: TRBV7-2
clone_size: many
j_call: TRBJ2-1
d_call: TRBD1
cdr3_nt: TGTGCCAGCGGGGAACAGGGGGGTGGCAATGAGCAGTTCTTC
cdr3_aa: CASGEQGGGNEQFF

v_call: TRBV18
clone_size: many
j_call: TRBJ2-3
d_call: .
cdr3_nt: TGTGCCAGCTCACTTACTAGCACAGATACGCAGTATTTT
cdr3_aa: CASSLTSTDTQYF

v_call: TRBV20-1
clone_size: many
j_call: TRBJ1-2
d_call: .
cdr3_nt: TGCAGTGCTAGAGACGGGTATACGGACACCTTC
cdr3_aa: CSARDGYTDTF

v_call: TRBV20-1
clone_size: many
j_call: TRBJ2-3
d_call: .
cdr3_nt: TGCAGTGCTAGATCGGCCGGACAGAGCACAGATACGCAGTATTTT
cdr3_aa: CSARSAGQSTDTQYF

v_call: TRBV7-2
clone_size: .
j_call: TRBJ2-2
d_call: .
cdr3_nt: TGTGCCAGCAGCTCATTACCGGATTACACCGGGGAGCTGTCTTTT
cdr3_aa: CASSSLPDYTGELSF

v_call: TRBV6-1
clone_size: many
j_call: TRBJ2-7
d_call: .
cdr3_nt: TGTGCCAGCAGTGAAGTAGTAGTCTACGAGCAGTACTTC
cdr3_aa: CASSEVVVYEQYF

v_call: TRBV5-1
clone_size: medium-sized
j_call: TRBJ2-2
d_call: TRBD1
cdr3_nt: TGCGCCAGCAGCTTGGATCTTCGACAGGGTGGTACCGGGGAGCTGTTTTTT
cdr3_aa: CASSLDLRQGGTGELFF

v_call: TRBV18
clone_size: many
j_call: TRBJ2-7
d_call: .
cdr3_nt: TGTGCCAGCTCACCAATTAACCGGAACAGGGCCCACGAGCAGTACTTC
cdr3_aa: CASSPINRNRAHEQYF

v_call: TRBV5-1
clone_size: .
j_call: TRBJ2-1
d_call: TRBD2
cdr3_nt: TGCGCCAGCAGCTTGGCACTAGCGGGGTATGAGCAGTTCTTC
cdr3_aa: CASSLALAGYEQFF

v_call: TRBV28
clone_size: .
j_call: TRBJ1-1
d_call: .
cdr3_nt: TGTGCCAGCAGTCTGCAACAAGAGAACACTGAAGCTTTCTTT
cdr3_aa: CASSLQQENTEAFF

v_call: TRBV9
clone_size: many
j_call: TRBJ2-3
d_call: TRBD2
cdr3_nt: TGTGCCAGCAGCCCTTTCGAGCGGGGACGCACAGATACGCAGTATTTT
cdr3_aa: CASSPFERGRTDTQYF

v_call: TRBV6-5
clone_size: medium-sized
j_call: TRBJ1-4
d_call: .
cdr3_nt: TGTGCCAGCAGACTCGGACAGAATAATGAAAAACTGTTTTTT
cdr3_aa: CASRLGQNNEKLFF